This T cell receptor (beta chain) was sequenced in a study of T cells expressing NK-cell markers. As for the study in general: All TCR beta repertoires analysed originated from sorted CD3+CD56+NKG2C+, CD3+CD56+NKG2C- and CD3+CD56-NKG2C+ T cells. Findings and caveats of the study: Dominant NKG2C+ clonotypes were found to form roughly 1.0-7.0% of CD8+ T cells in about 6 donors.

Per germline, CDR1 DFQATT and CDR2 SNEGSKA (reference sequence). This CDR3 has 13 residues. As regards this clonotype: Its specificity is unknown.

TCR beta libraries carry UMIs added by 5'RACE template switching. After re-calling the 5' RACE reads, TCRdb lists one entry per CDR3 protein, DNA absent. This specimen shows roughly 450,000 distinct CDR3 sequences; the ten leading clones hold roughly 1.4%. The sequenced sample was blood T cells: a sorted CD56 or NKG2C T cell subset, CD4+ or CD8+ T cells, or bulk PBMC T cells (not recorded which). The clonotype comes from a woman in her forties or fifties in good health. The chain uses TRBV20-1 and TRBJ2-5; TCRdb returns TRBD2, unconfirmable since there is no DNA. The CDR3 here is CSARGSGQETQYF.